The 30 T cell receptor beta chains listed next were all sequenced from one sample in a study of spatial heterogeneity in lung cancer. General study results and limits: Tumor mutation count correlated with how many alpha and beta TCRs expanded intratumorally.

TCRdb ran MiXCR on the 5' RACE reads and lists one entry per CDR3 protein. The sample has around 95,000 distinct CDR3 sequences; about 4.4% are singletons. No antigen has been identified for these receptors. Time point specified: sample taken at primary tumor resection. The starting material was lung tumor tissue, obtained at surgery. Source of these receptors: a male donor with early-stage non-small cell lung cancer.

This clonotype turned up a few times. This chain links TRBV28 with TRBJ1-6, with D uncertain. The CDR3 loop spans 15 amino acids. V lost 4 bases to trimming and J lost 0 bases, with 7 bases between them. Germline-derived CDR1 and CDR2 are MDHEN and SYDVKM. The CDR3 region has the DNA TGTGCCAGCAGTTCAGCGAGCTCCTATAATTCACCCCTCCACTTT. It yields the protein CASSSASSYNSPLHF. The complete variable domain, with remaining parts taken from reference TRBV28 and TRBJ1-6, reads DVKVTQSSRYLVKRTGEKVFLECVQDMDHENMFWYRQDPGLGLRLIYFSYDVKMKEKGDIPEGYSVSREKKERFSLILESASTNQTSMYLCASSSASSYNSPLHFGNGTRLTVT.

This clonotype was detected a few times. V is TRBV27 and J is TRBJ2-2; the match to TRBD1 covers 7 bases. CDR1 MNHEY and CDR2 SMNVEV come from the germline V gene (reference sequence). V lost 5 bases to trimming and J lost 0 bases; unmatched junction nucleotides: 9. There are 17 residues in the CDR3. CDR3: CASSPQGVHPNTGELFF. Here the CDR3 DNA reads TGTGCCAGCAGTCCCCAGGGGGTCCACCCGAACACCGGGGAGCTGTTTTTT.

The sample holds a few counts of this clonotype. The chain is built from TRBV7-9 and TRBJ2-7; D ambiguous. Deletions cut 5 bases from V and 0 bases from J, with 5 bases between. The CDR3 consists of 12 residues. CDR1 and CDR2 from the germline V gene are SEHNR and FQNEAQ (reference sequence). This chain's CDR3 is CASSVTSYEQYF. The CDR3 DNA reads TGTGCCAGCAGCGTAACCTCCTACGAGCAGTACTTC. Drawing the rest from reference TRBV7-9 and TRBJ2-7, the complete variable domain is DTGVSQNPRHKITKRGQNVTFRCDPISEHNRLYWYRQTLGQGPEFLTYFQNEAQLEKSRLLSDRFSAERPKGSFSTLEIQRTEQGDSAMYLCASSVTSYEQYFGPGTRLTVT.

The table lists this clonotype with many counts. The chain carries TRBV5-1 and TRBJ1-2, with a tentative D call TRBD1 (5 bases). V dropped 3 bases and J dropped 8 bases, with 17 bases sitting between them. Germline-derived CDR1 and CDR2 are SGHRS and YFSETQ. The CDR3 spans 14 residues. DNA of the CDR3: TGCGCCAGCAGCTCCCTTCCAGGGTCGAAAGGCTACACCTTC. It codes for CASSSLPGSKGYTF.

This clonotype has a handful of counts. This rearrangement joins TRBV5-1 to TRBJ2-7; no clear D gene. This CDR3 region has 12 residues. V lost 9 bases to trimming and J lost 7 bases, with 17 bases between them. The V gene's germline CDR1 is SGHRS and CDR2 YFSETQ. CDR3 loop: CATTTQSLEQYF. For the CDR3, the DNA is TGCGCCACCACAACCCAAAGCCTTGAGCAGTACTTC.

This clonotype was detected many times. J is TRBJ1-2 and V is TRBV28; D gene uncertain. Germline CDR1 is MDHEN and CDR2 is SYDVKM. The V end was cut by 7 bases, the J end by 2 bases, with 11 bases between. There are 13 residues in the CDR3. CDR3 in DNA: TGTGCCAGCAACCAATCAGGAAACTATGGCTACACCTTC. Its protein product is CASNQSGNYGYTF.

This clonotype turned up a few times. The chain uses TRBV20-1 and TRBJ2-1, with 11 positions matching TRBD2. The CDR3 loop spans 16 amino acids. V lost 3 bases and J lost 4; bases outside the gene matches: 8. Germline lookup yields CDR1 DFQATT and CDR2 SNEGSKA (reference sequence). CDR3 coding DNA: TGCAGTGCTAGTGCTACTAGCGGGGGACATTACAATGAGCAGTTCTTC. Translating gives CSASATSGGHYNEQFF.

This clonotype appeared many times. CDR3 loop: CASSPNRGEGYTF. The DNA of the CDR3 is TGTGCCAGCAGCCCTAACAGGGGTGAAGGCTACACCTTC. J is TRBJ1-2 and V is TRBV7-9; 7 nucleotides line up with TRBD1. CDR1 and CDR2 (germline): SEHNR, FQNEAQ (reference sequence). Germline trimming cut 5 bases from V and 8 bases from J; bases unmatched to any gene: 8. The length of the CDR3 is 13 residues.

The sample holds many counts of this clonotype. CDR3 protein: CASSLLLRAGNQPQHF. The CDR3 DNA is TGTGCCAGCAGTTTATTGCTGAGGGCGGGCAATCAGCCCCAGCATTTT. V and J are TRBV28 and TRBJ1-5, with unresolved D. The CDR3 is made up of 16 amino acids. CDR1 MDHEN and CDR2 SYDVKM come from the germline V gene. V gave up 1 base and J gave up 2 bases, with 12 bases separating them.

This clonotype was recorded at least ten times. The rearrangement joins TRBV4-1 to TRBJ2-1, with 7 bases identical to TRBD2. Germline-derived CDR1 and CDR2 are MGHRA and YSYEKL. J was trimmed by 8 bases and V by 0 bases; bases with no gene match: 7. The CDR3 is 15 amino acids. The CDR3 is CASSQEFAGEDEQFF. In DNA form, the CDR3 reads TGCGCCAGCAGCCAAGAATTCGCGGGGGAGGATGAGCAGTTCTTC.

Ten or more counts support this clonotype. The CDR3 spells CASSMTSGSVTGELFF. The CDR3, as DNA: TGTGCCAGCAGCATGACTAGCGGGAGCGTAACCGGGGAGCTGTTTTTT. The gene calls are TRBV11-1 and TRBJ2-2; TRBD2 agrees at 12 bases. The CDR3 consists of 16 residues. Germline CDR1 SGHAT, CDR2 FQDESV (reference sequence). Unmatched junction bases numbered 6, after V lost 5 bases and J lost 5 bases.

The chain is built from TRBV28 and TRBJ1-1; D is unclear. From germline, CDR1 is MDHEN and CDR2 SYDVKM. Between the trimmed V and J ends, which lost 1 base and 1 base, there was a span of 25 bases. The CDR3 has 20 residues. CDR3 region: CASSLYPAVAIVQPNTEAFF. CDR3 bases: TGTGCCAGCAGTTTATATCCCGCCGTGGCGATCGTACAGCCGAACACTGAAGCTTTCTTT.

This clonotype was picked up many times. This chain links TRBV5-1 with TRBJ1-4, with TRBD1 identical over 9 bases. The V gene's germline CDR1 is SGHRS and CDR2 YFSETQ. V lost 3 bases, J lost 4 bases, and 4 bases stayed unmatched. The CDR3 is 15 residues long. This CDR3 reads CASSWRTGDNEKLFF. CDR3 sequence (DNA): TGCGCCAGCAGCTGGAGGACAGGGGATAATGAAAAACTGTTTTTT.

This clonotype appeared many times. The genes are TRBV6-2 or TRBV6-3 and TRBJ2-2; the match to TRBD2 covers 13 bases. The V and J ends lost 6 bases and 6 bases, in that order; junction bases with no gene match: 7. The CDR3 totals 16 residues. Germline CDR1 and CDR2: MNHEY and SVGEGT. CDR3 DNA sequence: TGTGCCAGCAGACACCGCGGACTAGCGGGAGCCGGGGAGCTGTTTTTT. Protein: CASRHRGLAGAGELFF.

The sample holds many counts of this clonotype. The rearrangement uses TRBV11-2 and TRBJ2-1; TRBD1 matches at 8 bases. From germline, CDR1 is SGHAT and CDR2 FQNNGV. Trimming at V came to 5 bases and at J to 10 bases, leaving 7 bases not matched to a gene. The CDR3 consists of 13 residues. This CDR3 reads CASSPRQGWEQFF. The DNA for the CDR3 is TGTGCCAGCAGCCCGAGACAGGGGTGGGAGCAGTTCTTC.

The rearrangement uses TRBV12-5 and TRBJ2-6, with no clear D. V was trimmed by 8 bases and J by 3 bases, leaving 5 bases between them. Germline assignment: CDR1 LGHNT and CDR2 FRNRAP. The CDR3 loop spans 12 amino acids. CDR3: CASRGGANVLTF. CDR3 coding DNA: TGTGCTAGTCGCGGTGGGGCCAACGTCCTGACTTTC.

This clonotype was observed at least ten times. V is TRBV20-1 and J is TRBJ2-2, with D tentatively TRBD1 or TRBD2 (5 bases each). The CDR3 is 12 residues long. V lost 5 bases, J lost 8 bases, and 12 bases lay in between. Germline loops: CDR1 DFQATT, CDR2 SNEGSKA (reference sequence). This chain's CDR3 is CSASRGTGELFF. The DNA of the CDR3 is TGCAGTGCTTCAAGAGGGACGGGGGAGCTGTTTTTT.

This clonotype was counted many times. The chain is built from TRBV3-1 and TRBJ1-1; D gene uncertain. CDR3 size: 11 residues. The V and J ends lost 3 bases and 8 bases respectively, with 7 bases between them. Germline-derived CDR1 and CDR2 are LGHDT and YNNKEL (reference sequence). DNA for the CDR3: TGTGCCAGCAGCCAGGTTGGGGAAGCTTTCTTT. Translated, it gives CASSQVGEAFF.

This clonotype was detected a few times. The chain links TRBV5-1 to TRBJ2-7; 10 bases are a match to TRBD2. The length of the CDR3 is 15 residues. J lost 3 bases, V lost 0 bases, and 3 bases had no gene match. Germline V gene data show CDR1 as SGHRS and CDR2 as YFSETQ. CDR3 coding DNA: TGCGCCAGCAGCTTGGGGACTAGCGGTCACTACGAGCAGTACTTC. Translating it yields CASSLGTSGHYEQYF.

At least ten counts were recorded for this clonotype. The rearrangement uses TRBV4-1 and TRBJ2-3; 10 bases line up with TRBD2. Germline V CDR1 and CDR2: MGHRA, YSYEKL. V shed 6 bases and J 5 bases; nucleotides not matched to a gene: 8. The CDR3 covers 15 residues. The CDR3 loop is CASRPSGRAGDTQYF. CDR3 in DNA: TGCGCCAGCAGACCCAGCGGGAGGGCCGGAGATACGCAGTATTTT.

This clonotype was seen ten or more times. This chain connects TRBV5-6 to TRBJ2-3; D remains unclear. The CDR3 is 14 residues long. Deletions cut 5 bases from V and 2 bases from J, with 12 bases between. The germline V gene has CDR1 SGHDT and CDR2 YYEEEE. In nucleotides, the CDR3 is TGTGCCAGCAGACGCGGACGGAACACAGATACGCAGTATTTT. Its protein product is CASRRGRNTDTQYF.

There are many counts of this clonotype. This chain uses TRBV19 with TRBJ2-6; D is uncertain. Trimming pared 10 bases from V and 1 base from J, leaving 14 bases between. Per germline, CDR1 LNHDA and CDR2 SQIVND (reference sequence). The CDR3 length is 15 residues. The CDR3 is CATERGASGANVLTF. The CDR3 DNA is TGTGCCACCGAGAGAGGCGCTTCTGGGGCCAACGTCCTGACTTTC. The variable domain in full, completed from reference TRBV19 and TRBJ2-6, reads DGGITQSPKYLFRKEGQNVTLSCEQNLNHDAMYWYRQDPGQGLRLIYYSQIVNDFQKGDIAEGYSVSREKKESFPLTVTSAQKNPTAFYLCATERGASGANVLTFGAGSRLTVL.

This clonotype came up many times. The chain has TRBV10-3 and TRBJ2-2; no reliable D call. V lost 7 bases to trimming and J lost 1 base, with 4 bases between them. The germline V gene has CDR1 ENHRY and CDR2 SYGVKD. The CDR3 length is 12 residues. The DNA for the CDR3 is TGTGCCATCATGAAGAACACCGGGGAGCTGTTTTTT. Encoded protein: CAIMKNTGELFF.

The sample holds many counts of this clonotype. This chain joins TRBV27 and TRBJ2-3; 16 nucleotides match TRBD2. The CDR3 runs 15 residues. After removal of 5 bases from V and 9 bases from J, the junction contained 5 bases not matched to a gene. Germline CDR1 MNHEY, CDR2 SMNVEV (reference sequence). The CDR3 loop is CASSPGTSGRETQYF. The CDR3 DNA is TGTGCCAGCAGTCCAGGGACTAGCGGGAGGGAGACGCAGTATTTT.

Many counts were recorded for this clonotype. The chain links TRBV18 to TRBJ2-3; D unclear. The germline CDR1 and CDR2 sequences are KGHSH and LQKENI. This CDR3 region has 12 residues. Trimming pared 4 bases from V and 5 bases from J, leaving 7 bases between. CDR3 residues: CASSRERDTQYF. As DNA, the CDR3 is TGTGCCAGCTCACGCGAGAGAGATACGCAGTATTTT.

Ten or more counts support this clonotype. This rearrangement joins TRBV5-1 to TRBJ2-7, with D possibly being TRBD2 (5 bases). V lost 0 bases, J lost 0 bases, and 10 bases lay in between. The CDR3 length is 15 residues. In germline, CDR1 is SGHRS, CDR2 YFSETQ. CDR3 sequence: CASSLESGHSYEQYF. CDR3 nucleotides: TGCGCCAGCAGCTTGGAGAGCGGCCACTCCTACGAGCAGTACTTC.

This clonotype appeared many times. J is TRBJ2-1 and V is TRBV2; D is undetermined. Trimming removed 2 bases from V and 4 bases from J, with 15 bases in between. The germline CDR1 and CDR2 sequences are SNHLY and FYNNEI. This CDR3 is 16 amino acids long. The CDR3 region is CASSERGTLPYNEQFF. Written as DNA, the CDR3 is TGTGCCAGCAGTGAAAGAGGTACTCTACCGTACAATGAGCAGTTCTTC.

This clonotype appeared many times. The V call is TRBV7-6, the J call TRBJ2-3; a possible D gene is TRBD1 (5 bases). Germline values: CDR1 SGHVS, CDR2 FNYEAQ. Trimming removed 2 bases from V and 2 bases from J, with 14 bases in between. The CDR3 covers 16 residues. This CDR3 reads CASSLYQSGFTDTQYF. CDR3 DNA sequence: TGTGCCAGCAGCTTATACCAGTCAGGGTTCACAGATACGCAGTATTTT.

This clonotype was found many times. The V and J genes are TRBV28 and TRBJ2-3, with D unresolved. There are 15 residues in the CDR3. V gave up 3 bases and J gave up 2 bases, with 12 bases separating them. Germline V gene lookup returns CDR1 MDHEN and CDR2 SYDVKM. The CDR3 region is CASSLIRALTDTQYF. CDR3 in DNA: TGTGCCAGCAGTTTGATTAGGGCCCTCACAGATACGCAGTATTTT.

A few counts support this clonotype. The genes are TRBV30 and TRBJ2-1; 7 nucleotides line up with TRBD1. This CDR3 has 12 residues. J lost 8 bases, V lost 4 bases, and 5 bases had no gene match. Germline lookup yields CDR1 GTSNPN and CDR2 SVGIG (reference sequence). CDR3 bases: TGTGCCTGGATCCACAGGGGTGATGAGCAGTTCTTC. Amino acids: CAWIHRGDEQFF.